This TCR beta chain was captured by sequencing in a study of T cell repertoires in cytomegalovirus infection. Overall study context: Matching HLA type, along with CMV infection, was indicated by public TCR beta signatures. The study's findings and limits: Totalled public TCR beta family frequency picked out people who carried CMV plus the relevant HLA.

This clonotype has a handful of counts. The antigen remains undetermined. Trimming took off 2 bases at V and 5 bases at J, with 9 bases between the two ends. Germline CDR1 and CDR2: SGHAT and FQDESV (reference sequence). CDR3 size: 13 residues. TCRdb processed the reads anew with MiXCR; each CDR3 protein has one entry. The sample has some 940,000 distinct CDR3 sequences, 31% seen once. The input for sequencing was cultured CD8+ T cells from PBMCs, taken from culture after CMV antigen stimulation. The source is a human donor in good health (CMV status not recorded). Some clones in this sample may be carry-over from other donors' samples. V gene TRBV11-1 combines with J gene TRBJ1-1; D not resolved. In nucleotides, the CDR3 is TGTGCCAGCAGCTTAAGGGCAGTTACTGAAGCTTTCTTT. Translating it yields CASSLRAVTEAFF.